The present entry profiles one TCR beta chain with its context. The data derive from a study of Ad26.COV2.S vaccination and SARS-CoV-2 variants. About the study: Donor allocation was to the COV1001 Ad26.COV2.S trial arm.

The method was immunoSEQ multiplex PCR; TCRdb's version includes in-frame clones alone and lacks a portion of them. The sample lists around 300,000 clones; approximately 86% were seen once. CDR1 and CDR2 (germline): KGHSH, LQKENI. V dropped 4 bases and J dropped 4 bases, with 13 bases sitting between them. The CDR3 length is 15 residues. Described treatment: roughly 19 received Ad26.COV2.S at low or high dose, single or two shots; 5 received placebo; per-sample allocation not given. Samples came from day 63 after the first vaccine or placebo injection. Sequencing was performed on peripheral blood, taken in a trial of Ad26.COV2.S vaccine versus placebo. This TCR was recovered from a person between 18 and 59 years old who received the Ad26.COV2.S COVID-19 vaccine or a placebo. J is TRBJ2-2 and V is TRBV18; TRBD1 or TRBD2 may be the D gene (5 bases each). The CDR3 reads CASSRGTPVTGELFF. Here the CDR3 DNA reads TGTGCCAGCTCACGGGGGACCCCCGTCACCGGGGAGCTGTTTTTT. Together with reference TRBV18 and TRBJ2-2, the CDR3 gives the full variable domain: NAGVMQNPRHLVRRRGQEARLRCSPMKGHSHVYWYRQLPEEGLKFMVYLQKENIIDESGMPKERFSAEFPKEGPSILRIQQVVRGDSAAYFCASSRGTPVTGELFFGEGSRLTVL.